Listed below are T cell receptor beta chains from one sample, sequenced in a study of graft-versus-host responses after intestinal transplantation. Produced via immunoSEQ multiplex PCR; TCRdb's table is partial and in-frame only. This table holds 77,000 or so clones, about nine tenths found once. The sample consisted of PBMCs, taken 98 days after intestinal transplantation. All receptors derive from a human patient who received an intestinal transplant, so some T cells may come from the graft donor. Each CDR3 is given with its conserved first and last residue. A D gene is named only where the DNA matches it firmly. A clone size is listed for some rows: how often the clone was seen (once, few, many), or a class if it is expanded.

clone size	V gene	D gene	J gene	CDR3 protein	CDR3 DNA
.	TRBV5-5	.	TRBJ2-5	CASSLRYQETQYF	TGTGCCAGCAGCTTGCGTTACCAAGAGACCCAGTACTTC
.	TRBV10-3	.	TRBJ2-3	CAISEPNYRDSHSTDTQYF	TGTGCCATCAGTGAGCCAAATTACCGGGACTCTCATAGCACAGATACGCAGTATTTT
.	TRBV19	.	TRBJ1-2	CASSGRGGGGYTF	TGTGCCAGTAGTGGCCGGGGAGGGGGAGGCTACACCTTC
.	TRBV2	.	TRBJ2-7	CASSEGPGAYYEQYF	TGTGCCAGCAGTGAGGGGCCGGGAGCCTACTACGAGCAGTACTTC
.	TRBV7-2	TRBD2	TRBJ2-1	CASSSGLAGAYNEQFF	TGTGCCAGCAGCTCGGGACTAGCGGGAGCCTACAATGAGCAGTTCTTC
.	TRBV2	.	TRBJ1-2	CASLVQGYGYTF	TGTGCCAGCTTGGTCCAGGGCTATGGCTACACCTTC
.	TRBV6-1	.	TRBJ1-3	CASSPQGSGNTIYF	TGTGCCAGCAGTCCACAGGGTTCTGGAAACACCATATATTTT
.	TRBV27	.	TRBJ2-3	CASSLPGTDTQYF	TGTGCCAGCAGTTTACCTGGGACCGATACGCAGTATTTT
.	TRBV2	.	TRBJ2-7	CASSDLQSGSSYEQYF	TGTGCCAGCAGTGACCTTCAGTCCGGGAGCTCCTACGAGCAGTACTTC
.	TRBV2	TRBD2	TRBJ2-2	CASSLLAGAATGELFF	TGTGCCAGCAGCCTCCTAGCGGGGGCCGCCACCGGGGAGCTGTTTTTT
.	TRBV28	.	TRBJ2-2	CASSLNGLAGELFF	TGTGCCAGCAGTTTAAATGGATTAGCCGGGGAGCTGTTTTTT
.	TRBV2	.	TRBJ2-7	CASSGGTGSYEQYF	TGTGCCAGCTCGGGGGGGACAGGAAGTTACGAGCAGTACTTC
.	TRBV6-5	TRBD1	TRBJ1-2	CASSPDRGYGYTF	TGTGCCAGCAGTCCCGACAGGGGCTATGGCTACACCTTC
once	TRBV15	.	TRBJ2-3	CATSSAGTDTQYF	TGTGCCACCAGCTCCGCGGGCACAGATACGCAGTATTTT
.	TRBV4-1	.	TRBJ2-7	CASSQDRGIELSYEQYF	TGCGCCAGCAGCCAAGATAGAGGGATCGAGCTTTCCTACGAGCAGTACTTC
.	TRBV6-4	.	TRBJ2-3	CASSDGQSTDTQYF	TGTGCCAGCAGTGACGGACAGAGCACAGATACGCAGTATTTT
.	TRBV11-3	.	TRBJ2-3	CASLGQRDSFSTDTQYF	TGTGCCAGCCTTGGACAGCGGGACTCTTTTAGCACAGATACGCAGTATTTT
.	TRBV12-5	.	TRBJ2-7	CASELTGEEQYF	TGTGCTAGTGAGCTAACAGGAGAGGAGCAGTACTTC
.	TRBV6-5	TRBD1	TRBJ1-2	CASSYVDREDGYTF	TGTGCCAGCAGTTACGTCGACAGGGAGGATGGCTACACCTTC
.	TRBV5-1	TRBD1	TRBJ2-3	CASSGGQTSTDTQYF	TGCGCCAGCAGCGGGGGACAGACTAGCACAGATACGCAGTATTTT
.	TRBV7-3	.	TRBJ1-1	CASSFRSGTEAFF	TGTGCCAGCAGCTTCCGTAGTGGTACTGAAGCTTTCTTT
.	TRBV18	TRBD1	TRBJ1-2	CASSPNRGDGYTF	TGTGCCAGCTCACCTAACAGGGGCGACGGCTACACCTTC
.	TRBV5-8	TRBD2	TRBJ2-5	CASSLALLAGVQETQYF	TGTGCCAGCAGCTTGGCGTTGCTAGCGGGCGTCCAAGAGACCCAGTACTTC
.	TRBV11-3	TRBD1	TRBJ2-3	CASSQGTGGADTQYF	TGTGCCAGCAGTCAAGGGACAGGAGGGGCAGATACGCAGTATTTT
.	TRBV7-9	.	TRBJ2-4	CASSSGVGNIQYF	TGTGCCAGCAGCTCAGGGGTCGGGAACATTCAGTACTTC
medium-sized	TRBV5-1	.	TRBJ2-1	CASSSGDSYNEQFF	TGCGCCAGCAGCTCGGGGGACTCCTACAATGAGCAGTTCTTC
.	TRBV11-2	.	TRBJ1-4	CASSLLAPNGKLFF	TGTGCCAGCAGCTTACTCGCTCCCAACGGAAAACTGTTTTTT
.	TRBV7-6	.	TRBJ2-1	CASRLRDEQFF	TGTGCCAGCCGGCTCAGGGATGAGCAGTTCTTC
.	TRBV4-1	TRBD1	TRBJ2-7	CASSQQLQGARNHEQYF	TGCGCCAGCAGCCAGCAATTACAGGGGGCGCGGAACCACGAGCAGTACTTC
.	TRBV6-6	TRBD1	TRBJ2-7	CASSSGTGSYEQYF	TGTGCCAGCAGTTCCGGGACAGGGTCCTACGAGCAGTACTTC
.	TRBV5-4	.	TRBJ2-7	CASSFEGTPGMYF	TGTGCCAGCAGCTTCGAAGGGACTCCAGGGATGTACTTC
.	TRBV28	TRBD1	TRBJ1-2	CASSLSPGGDGYTF	TGTGCCAGCAGTTTAAGTCCAGGGGGGGATGGCTACACCTTC
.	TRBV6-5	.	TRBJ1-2	CASTARRQSNYGYTF	TGTGCCAGCACCGCACGGAGACAATCCAACTATGGCTACACCTTC
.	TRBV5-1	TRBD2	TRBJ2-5	CASSLDSGGTQQTQYF	TGCGCCAGCAGCTTGGATAGCGGGGGGACTCAACAGACCCAGTACTTC
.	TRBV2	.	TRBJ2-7	CASSATGLTYEQYF	TGTGCCAGCAGTGCCACGGGGTTAACCTACGAGCAGTACTTC
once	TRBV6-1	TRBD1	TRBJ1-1	CASSTQGGNTEAFF	TGTGCCAGCAGTACACAGGGGGGGAACACTGAAGCTTTCTTT
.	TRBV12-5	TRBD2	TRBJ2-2	CASGLVAGGNTGELFF	TGTGCTAGTGGTTTGGTAGCGGGGGGCAACACCGGGGAGCTGTTTTTT
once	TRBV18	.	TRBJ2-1	CASSPWVARGNEQFF	TGTGCCAGCTCACCATGGGTCGCACGGGGCAATGAGCAGTTCTTC
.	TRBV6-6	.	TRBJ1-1	CASSYSRGGRDTEAFF	TGTGCCAGCAGTTACTCGAGAGGGGGGCGGGACACTGAAGCTTTCTTT
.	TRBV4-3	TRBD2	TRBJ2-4	CASTGGTNIQYF	TGCGCCAGCACGGGGGGAACGAACATTCAGTACTTC
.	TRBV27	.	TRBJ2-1	CASSSIRGVLFNEQFF	TGTGCCAGCAGTAGTATCAGGGGGGTCTTATTCAATGAGCAGTTCTTC
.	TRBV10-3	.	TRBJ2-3	CAISDTGEFTDTQYF	TGTGCCATCAGTGACACGGGAGAGTTCACAGATACGCAGTATTTT
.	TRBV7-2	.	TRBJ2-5	CASSLRGKETQYF	TGTGCCAGCAGCTTACGAGGAAAAGAGACCCAGTACTTC
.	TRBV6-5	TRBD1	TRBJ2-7	CASSPQGQAYEQYF	TGTGCCAGCAGCCCTCAGGGACAGGCCTACGAGCAGTACTTC
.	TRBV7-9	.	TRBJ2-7	CASSSTSPEGLGYEQYF	TGTGCCAGCAGCTCCACCAGCCCCGAGGGTTTAGGCTACGAGCAGTACTTC
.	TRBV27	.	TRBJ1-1	CASSFGWNTEAFF	TGTGCCAGCAGTTTCGGGTGGAACACTGAAGCTTTCTTT
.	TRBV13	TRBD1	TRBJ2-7	CASSLGQGYEQYF	TGTGCCAGCAGCCTCGGACAGGGCTACGAGCAGTACTTC
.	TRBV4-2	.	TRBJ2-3	CASSQGSASTDTQYF	TGTGCCAGCAGCCAAGGTTCGGCTAGCACAGATACGCAGTATTTT
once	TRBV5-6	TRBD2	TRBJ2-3	CASSSAGTRSSDTQYF	TGTGCCAGCAGCTCCGCCGGGACTAGGAGTTCAGATACGCAGTATTTT
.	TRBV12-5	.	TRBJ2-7	CASGLTGEEQYF	TGTGCTAGTGGGCTAACAGGAGAGGAGCAGTACTTC
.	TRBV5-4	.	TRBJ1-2	CASSLEDRTGYTF	TGTGCCAGCAGCTTGGAGGACCGGACAGGCTACACCTTC
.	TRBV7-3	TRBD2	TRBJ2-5	CASSLTGTSGSNRETQYF	TGTGCCAGCAGCTTAACGGGGACTAGCGGGTCTAATAGGGAGACCCAGTACTTC
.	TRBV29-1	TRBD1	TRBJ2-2	CSAGTGGAGELFF	TGCAGCGCCGGGACAGGGGGGGCCGGGGAGCTGTTTTTT
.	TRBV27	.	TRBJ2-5	CASSLRVGVIETQYF	TGTGCCAGCAGTTTAAGGGTTGGGGTGATAGAGACCCAGTACTTC
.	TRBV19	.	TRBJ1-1	CASSHLPDLQGTEAFF	TGTGCCAGTAGCCATTTGCCCGACCTTCAAGGGACTGAAGCTTTCTTT
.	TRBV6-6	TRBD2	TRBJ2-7	CASSYNGEGLALEQYF	TGTGCCAGCAGTTACAATGGGGAAGGACTAGCTCTCGAGCAGTACTTC
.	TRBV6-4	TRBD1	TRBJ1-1	CASSDSNPGQGYTEAFF	TGTGCCAGCAGTGACTCCAATCCGGGACAGGGGTACACTGAAGCTTTCTTT